This T cell receptor (beta chain) was sequenced in a study of CD8 T cells in Susac syndrome. Study-wide background: Patients with Susac syndrome, at blood draw, were therapy-naive, on corticosteroids, or on intravenous immunoglobulin alone.

Germline CDR1 and CDR2: LNHNV and YYDKDF (reference sequence). The length of the CDR3 is 12 residues. V lost 5 bases and J lost 6, with 10 bases in between. It was with random hexamers that 0.5 to 1 ug RNA was reverse transcribed. TCRdb itself ran the immunoSEQ multiplex PCR reads through MiXCR, one entry per CDR3 protein. The sample carries tens of thousands of distinct CDR3 sequences, 85% to 95% recorded once. The J gene is TRBJ1-2, the V gene TRBV15; D is possibly TRBD1 (6 bases). Sample: CD8+ T cells from PBMCs. The TCR originated in a human donor with Susac syndrome. As DNA, the CDR3 is TGTGCCACCAGCGAGGGGGGGAATGGCTACACCTTC. As protein: CATSEGGNGYTF.